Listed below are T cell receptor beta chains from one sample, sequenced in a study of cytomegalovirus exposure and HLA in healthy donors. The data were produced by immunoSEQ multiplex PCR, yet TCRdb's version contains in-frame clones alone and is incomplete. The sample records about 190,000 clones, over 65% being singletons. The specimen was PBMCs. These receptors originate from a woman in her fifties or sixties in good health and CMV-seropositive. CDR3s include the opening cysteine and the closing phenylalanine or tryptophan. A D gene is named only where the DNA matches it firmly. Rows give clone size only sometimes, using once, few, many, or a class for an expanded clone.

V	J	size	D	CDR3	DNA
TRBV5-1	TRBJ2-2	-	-	CASSLGGAGTGELFF	TGCGCCAGCAGCTTGGGGGGCGCGGGAACCGGGGAGCTGTTTTTT
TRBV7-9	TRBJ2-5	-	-	CASSLVEDRNLYF	TGTGCCAGCAGCTTAGTGGAGGACAGAAACCTATACTTC
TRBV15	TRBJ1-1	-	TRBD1	CATSGDRRNTEAFF	TGTGCCACCAGTGGGGACAGGAGGAACACTGAAGCTTTCTTT
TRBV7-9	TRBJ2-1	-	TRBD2	CASSTSGGGHEQFF	TGTGCCAGCAGCACTAGCGGGGGGGGGCATGAGCAGTTCTTC
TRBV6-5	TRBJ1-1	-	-	CASSPLGRGPEAFF	TGTGCCAGCAGCCCCCTGGGCAGGGGCCCTGAAGCTTTCTTT
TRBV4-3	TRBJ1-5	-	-	CASSQDWGVKQPQHF	TGCGCCAGCAGCCAAGATTGGGGGGTAAAACAGCCCCAGCATTTT
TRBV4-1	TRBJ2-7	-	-	CASSQVIRSYEQYF	TGCGCCAGCAGCCAAGTAATTAGGAGCTACGAGCAGTACTTC
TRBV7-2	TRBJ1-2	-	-	CASKRTDGIYGYTF	TGTGCCAGCAAAAGGACAGACGGAATCTATGGCTACACCTTC
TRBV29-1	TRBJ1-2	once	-	CSANRQSYGYTF	TGCAGCGCGAACCGACAGTCTTATGGCTACACCTTC
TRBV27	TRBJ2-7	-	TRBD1	CASSFEGAHEQYF	TGTGCCAGCAGTTTTGAGGGGGCCCACGAGCAGTACTTC
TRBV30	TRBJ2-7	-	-	CAWSPSVNEQYF	TGTGCCTGGAGCCCGTCGGTCAACGAGCAGTACTTC
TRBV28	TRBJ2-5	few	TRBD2	CASSSLEGLARETQYF	TGTGCCAGCAGTTCCCTCGAAGGACTAGCTCGGGAGACCCAGTACTTC
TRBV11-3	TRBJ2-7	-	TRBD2	CASGGGGSYEQYF	TGTGCCAGCGGGGGCGGGGGGTCCTACGAGCAGTACTTC
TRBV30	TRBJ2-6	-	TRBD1	CAWNRGSGANVLTF	TGTGCCTGGAACAGGGGTAGCGGGGCCAACGTCCTGACTTTC
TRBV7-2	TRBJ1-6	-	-	CASRGLGRSPLHF	TGTGCCAGCAGGGGCCTGGGGCGTTCACCCCTCCACTTT
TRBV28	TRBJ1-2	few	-	CASSSLSNYGYTF	TGTGCCAGCAGTTCCCTTTCTAACTATGGCTACACCTTC
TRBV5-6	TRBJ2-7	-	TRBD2	CASSPRPSAGGPNEQYF	TGTGCCAGCAGCCCCCGCCCTAGCGCGGGGGGCCCCAACGAGCAGTACTTC
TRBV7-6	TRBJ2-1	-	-	CASSRGGGTGFNEQFF	TGTGCCAGCAGCCGAGGGGGGGGGACTGGTTTCAATGAGCAGTTCTTC
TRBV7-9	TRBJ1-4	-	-	CASSPFATNEKLFF	TGTGCCAGCTCCCCATTTGCAACTAATGAAAAACTGTTTTTT
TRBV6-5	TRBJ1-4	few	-	CASSPGREEEKLFF	TGTGCCAGCAGTCCCGGCCGGGAGGAAGAAAAACTGTTTTTT
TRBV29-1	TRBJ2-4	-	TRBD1	CSDRGQILAKNIQYF	TGCAGCGACAGGGGGCAGATTCTAGCCAAAAACATTCAGTACTTC
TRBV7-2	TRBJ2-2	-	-	CASSLVVVGELFF	TGTGCCAGCAGCTTAGTGGTAGTGGGGGAGCTGTTTTTT
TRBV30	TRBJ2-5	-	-	CAWSIIQGMGETQYF	TGTGCCTGGAGTATCATCCAGGGTATGGGCGAGACCCAGTACTTC
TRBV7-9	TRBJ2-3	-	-	CASRILTDTQYF	TGTGCCAGCAGGATTCTAACAGATACGCAGTATTTT
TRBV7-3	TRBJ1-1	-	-	CASSSVRTEEAFF	TGTGCCAGCAGCTCAGTGAGGACAGAAGAAGCTTTCTTT
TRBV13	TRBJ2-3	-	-	CASSLKRGISTDTQYF	TGTGCCAGCAGCCTAAAAAGGGGGATTAGCACAGATACGCAGTATTTT